The sequence of this TCR beta chain was determined in a study of naive and memory T cell subsets. This CDR3 spans 13 amino acids. Germline V gene lookup returns CDR1 LGHDT and CDR2 YNNKEL (reference sequence). V shed 4 bases and J shed 3 bases, with 7 bases lying between them. An equimolar mix of two oligonucleotides served as the beta constant-region primer for TRBC1 and TRBC2. Each CDR3 protein gets one entry after TCRdb re-called the UMI-ligation and nested PCR reads with MiXCR. The top ten clones hold around 0.14% of a sample with 130,000 to 150,000 distinct CDR3 sequences, about a sixth of them seen once.

The chain has TRBV3-1 and TRBJ2-1, with D maybe TRBD1 (6 bases). The sequence came from a human donor in good health. Sequenced input: naive CD4+ T cells from blood. This CDR3 is CASSRTDYNEQFF. Here the CDR3 DNA reads TGTGCCAGCAGCCGGACAGACTACAATGAGCAGTTCTTC.